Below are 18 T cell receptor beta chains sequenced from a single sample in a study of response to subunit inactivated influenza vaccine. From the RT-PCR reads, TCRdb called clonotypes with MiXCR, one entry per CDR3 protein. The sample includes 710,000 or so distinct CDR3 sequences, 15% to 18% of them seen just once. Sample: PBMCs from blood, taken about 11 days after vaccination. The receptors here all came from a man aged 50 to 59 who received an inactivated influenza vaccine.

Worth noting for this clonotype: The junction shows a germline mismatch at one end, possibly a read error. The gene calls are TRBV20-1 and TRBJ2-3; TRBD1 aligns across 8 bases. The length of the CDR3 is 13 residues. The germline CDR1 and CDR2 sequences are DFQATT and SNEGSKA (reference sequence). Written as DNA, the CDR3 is TGCAGTGCTTCGACAGGGGTCACAGATACGCAGAATTTT. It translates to CSASTGVTDTQNF.

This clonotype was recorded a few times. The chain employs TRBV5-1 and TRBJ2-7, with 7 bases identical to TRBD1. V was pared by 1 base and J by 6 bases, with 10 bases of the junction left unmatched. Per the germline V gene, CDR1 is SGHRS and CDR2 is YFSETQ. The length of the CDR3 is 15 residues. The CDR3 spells CASSLSEGAVFEQYF. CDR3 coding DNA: TGCGCCAGCAGCTTGAGTGAGGGGGCGGTTTTCGAGCAGTACTTC.

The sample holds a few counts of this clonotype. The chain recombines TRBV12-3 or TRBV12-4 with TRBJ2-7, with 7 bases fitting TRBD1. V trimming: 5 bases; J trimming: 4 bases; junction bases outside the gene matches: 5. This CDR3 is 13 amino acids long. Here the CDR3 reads CASSPLGQYEQYF. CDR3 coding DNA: TGTGCCAGCAGTCCCCTGGGACAGTACGAGCAGTACTTC.

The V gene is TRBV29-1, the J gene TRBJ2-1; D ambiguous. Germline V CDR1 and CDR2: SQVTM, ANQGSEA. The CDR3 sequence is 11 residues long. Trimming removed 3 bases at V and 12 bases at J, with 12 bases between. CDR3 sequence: CSVEQGTGQFF. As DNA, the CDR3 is TGCAGCGTTGAGCAAGGAACGGGGCAGTTCTTC.

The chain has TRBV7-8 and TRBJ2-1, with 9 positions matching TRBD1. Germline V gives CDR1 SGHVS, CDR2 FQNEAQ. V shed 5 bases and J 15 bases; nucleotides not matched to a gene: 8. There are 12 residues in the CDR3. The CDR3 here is CASSSGTGNRFF. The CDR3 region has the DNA TGTGCCAGCAGCAGCGGGACAGGGAATCGGTTCTTC.

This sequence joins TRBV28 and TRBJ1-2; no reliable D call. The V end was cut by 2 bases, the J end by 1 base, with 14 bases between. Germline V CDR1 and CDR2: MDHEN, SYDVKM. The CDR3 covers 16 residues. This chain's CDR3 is CASSLIAAGHNYGYTF. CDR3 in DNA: TGTGCCAGCAGTTTAATCGCAGCGGGTCATAACTATGGCTACACCTTC.

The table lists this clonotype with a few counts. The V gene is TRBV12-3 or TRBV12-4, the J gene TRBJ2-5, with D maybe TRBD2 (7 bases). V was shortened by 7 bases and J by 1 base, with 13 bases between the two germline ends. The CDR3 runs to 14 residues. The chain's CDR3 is CASIIGGAQETQYF. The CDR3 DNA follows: TGTGCCAGCATCATAGGGGGGGCCCAAGAGACCCAGTACTTC.

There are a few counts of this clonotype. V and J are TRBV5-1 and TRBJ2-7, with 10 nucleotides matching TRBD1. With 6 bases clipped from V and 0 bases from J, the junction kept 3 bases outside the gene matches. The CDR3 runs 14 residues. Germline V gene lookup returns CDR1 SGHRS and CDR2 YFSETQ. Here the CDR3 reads CASKTGGNSYEQYF. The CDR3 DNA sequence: TGCGCCAGCAAGACAGGGGGCAACTCCTACGAGCAGTACTTC.

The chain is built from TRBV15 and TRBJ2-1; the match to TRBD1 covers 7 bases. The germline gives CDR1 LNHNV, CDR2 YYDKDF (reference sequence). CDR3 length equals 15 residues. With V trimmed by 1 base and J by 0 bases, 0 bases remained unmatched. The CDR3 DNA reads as TGTGCCACCAGCAGAGGGGACAGCTCCTACAATGAGCAGTTCTTC. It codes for CATSRGDSSYNEQFF.

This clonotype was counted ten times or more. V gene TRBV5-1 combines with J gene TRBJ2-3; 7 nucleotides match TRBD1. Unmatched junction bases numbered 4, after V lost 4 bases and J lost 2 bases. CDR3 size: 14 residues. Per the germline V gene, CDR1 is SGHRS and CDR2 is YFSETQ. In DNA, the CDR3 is TGCGCCAGCAGCACGGGGACAGTCACAGATACGCAGTATTTT. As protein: CASSTGTVTDTQYF.

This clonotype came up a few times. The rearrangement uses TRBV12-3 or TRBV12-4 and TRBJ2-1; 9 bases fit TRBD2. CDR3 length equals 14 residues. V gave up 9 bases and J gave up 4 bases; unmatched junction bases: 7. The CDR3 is CASIPSGVYNEQFF. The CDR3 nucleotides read TGTGCCAGTATTCCTAGCGGGGTATACAATGAGCAGTTCTTC.

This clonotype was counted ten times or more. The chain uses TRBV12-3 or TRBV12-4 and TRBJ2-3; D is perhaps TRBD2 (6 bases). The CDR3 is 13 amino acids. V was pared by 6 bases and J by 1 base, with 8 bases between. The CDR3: CASSKRGTDTQYF. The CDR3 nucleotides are TGTGCCAGCAGCAAGCGGGGCACAGATACGCAGTATTTT.

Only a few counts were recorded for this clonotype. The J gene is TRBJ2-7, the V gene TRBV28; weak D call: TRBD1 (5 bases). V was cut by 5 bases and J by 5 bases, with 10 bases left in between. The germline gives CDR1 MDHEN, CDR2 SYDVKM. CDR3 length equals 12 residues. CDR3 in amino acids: CASSPYRHEQYF. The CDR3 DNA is TGTGCCAGCAGTCCCTACAGGCACGAGCAGTACTTC.

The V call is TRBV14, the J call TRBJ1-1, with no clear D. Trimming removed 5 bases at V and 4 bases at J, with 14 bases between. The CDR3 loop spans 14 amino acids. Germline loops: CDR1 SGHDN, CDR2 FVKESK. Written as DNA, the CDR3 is TGTGCCAGCAGCACTCGTCCAACGAGCACTGAAGCTTTCTTT. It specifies CASSTRPTSTEAFF.

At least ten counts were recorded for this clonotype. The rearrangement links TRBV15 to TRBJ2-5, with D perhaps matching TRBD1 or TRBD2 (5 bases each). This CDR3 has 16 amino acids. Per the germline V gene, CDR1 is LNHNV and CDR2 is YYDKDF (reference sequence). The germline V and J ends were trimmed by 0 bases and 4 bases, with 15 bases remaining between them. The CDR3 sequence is CATSRDRPTRGETQYF. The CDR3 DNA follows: TGTGCCACCAGCAGAGATCGGCCCACTAGGGGAGAGACCCAGTACTTC. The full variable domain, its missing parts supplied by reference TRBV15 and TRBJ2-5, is DAMVIQNPRYQVTQFGKPVTLSCSQTLNHNVMYWYQQKSSQAPKLLFHYYDKDFNNEADTPDNFQSRRPNTSFCFLDIRSPGLGDTAMYLCATSRDRPTRGETQYFGPGTRLLVL.

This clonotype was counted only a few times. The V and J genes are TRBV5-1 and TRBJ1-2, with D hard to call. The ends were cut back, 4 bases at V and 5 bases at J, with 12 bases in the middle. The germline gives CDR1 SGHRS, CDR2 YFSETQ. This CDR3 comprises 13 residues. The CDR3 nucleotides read TGCGCCAGCAGCGACGACGGAACATATGGCTACACCTTC. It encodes CASSDDGTYGYTF.

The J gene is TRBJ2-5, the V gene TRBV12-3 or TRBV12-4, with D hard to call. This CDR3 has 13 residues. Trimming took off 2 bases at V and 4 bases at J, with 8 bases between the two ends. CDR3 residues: CASSLYYPETQYF. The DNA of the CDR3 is TGTGCCAGCAGTTTATACTACCCAGAGACCCAGTACTTC.

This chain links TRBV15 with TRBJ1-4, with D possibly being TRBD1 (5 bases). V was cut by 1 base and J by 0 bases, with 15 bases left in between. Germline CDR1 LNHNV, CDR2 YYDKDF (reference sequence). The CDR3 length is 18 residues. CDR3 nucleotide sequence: TGTGCCACCAGCAGAGGTGGTCAGGGAGTTGCAACTAATGAAAAACTGTTTTTT. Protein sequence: CATSRGGQGVATNEKLFF.